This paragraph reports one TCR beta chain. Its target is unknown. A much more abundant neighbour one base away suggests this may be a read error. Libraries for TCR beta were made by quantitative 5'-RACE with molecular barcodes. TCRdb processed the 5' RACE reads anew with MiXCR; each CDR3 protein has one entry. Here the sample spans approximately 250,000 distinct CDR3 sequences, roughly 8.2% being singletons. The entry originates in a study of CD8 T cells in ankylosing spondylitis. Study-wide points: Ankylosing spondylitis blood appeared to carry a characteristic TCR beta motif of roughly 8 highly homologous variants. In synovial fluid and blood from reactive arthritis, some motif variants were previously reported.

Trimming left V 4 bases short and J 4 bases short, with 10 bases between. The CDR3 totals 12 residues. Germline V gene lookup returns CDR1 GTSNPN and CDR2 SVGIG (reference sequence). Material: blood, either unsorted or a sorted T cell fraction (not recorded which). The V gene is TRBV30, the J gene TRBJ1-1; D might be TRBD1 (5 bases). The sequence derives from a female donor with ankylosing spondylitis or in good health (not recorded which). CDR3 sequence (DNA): TGTGCCTGGAACAGGCTGAGCACTGAAGCTTTCTTT. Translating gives CAWNRLSTEAFF.